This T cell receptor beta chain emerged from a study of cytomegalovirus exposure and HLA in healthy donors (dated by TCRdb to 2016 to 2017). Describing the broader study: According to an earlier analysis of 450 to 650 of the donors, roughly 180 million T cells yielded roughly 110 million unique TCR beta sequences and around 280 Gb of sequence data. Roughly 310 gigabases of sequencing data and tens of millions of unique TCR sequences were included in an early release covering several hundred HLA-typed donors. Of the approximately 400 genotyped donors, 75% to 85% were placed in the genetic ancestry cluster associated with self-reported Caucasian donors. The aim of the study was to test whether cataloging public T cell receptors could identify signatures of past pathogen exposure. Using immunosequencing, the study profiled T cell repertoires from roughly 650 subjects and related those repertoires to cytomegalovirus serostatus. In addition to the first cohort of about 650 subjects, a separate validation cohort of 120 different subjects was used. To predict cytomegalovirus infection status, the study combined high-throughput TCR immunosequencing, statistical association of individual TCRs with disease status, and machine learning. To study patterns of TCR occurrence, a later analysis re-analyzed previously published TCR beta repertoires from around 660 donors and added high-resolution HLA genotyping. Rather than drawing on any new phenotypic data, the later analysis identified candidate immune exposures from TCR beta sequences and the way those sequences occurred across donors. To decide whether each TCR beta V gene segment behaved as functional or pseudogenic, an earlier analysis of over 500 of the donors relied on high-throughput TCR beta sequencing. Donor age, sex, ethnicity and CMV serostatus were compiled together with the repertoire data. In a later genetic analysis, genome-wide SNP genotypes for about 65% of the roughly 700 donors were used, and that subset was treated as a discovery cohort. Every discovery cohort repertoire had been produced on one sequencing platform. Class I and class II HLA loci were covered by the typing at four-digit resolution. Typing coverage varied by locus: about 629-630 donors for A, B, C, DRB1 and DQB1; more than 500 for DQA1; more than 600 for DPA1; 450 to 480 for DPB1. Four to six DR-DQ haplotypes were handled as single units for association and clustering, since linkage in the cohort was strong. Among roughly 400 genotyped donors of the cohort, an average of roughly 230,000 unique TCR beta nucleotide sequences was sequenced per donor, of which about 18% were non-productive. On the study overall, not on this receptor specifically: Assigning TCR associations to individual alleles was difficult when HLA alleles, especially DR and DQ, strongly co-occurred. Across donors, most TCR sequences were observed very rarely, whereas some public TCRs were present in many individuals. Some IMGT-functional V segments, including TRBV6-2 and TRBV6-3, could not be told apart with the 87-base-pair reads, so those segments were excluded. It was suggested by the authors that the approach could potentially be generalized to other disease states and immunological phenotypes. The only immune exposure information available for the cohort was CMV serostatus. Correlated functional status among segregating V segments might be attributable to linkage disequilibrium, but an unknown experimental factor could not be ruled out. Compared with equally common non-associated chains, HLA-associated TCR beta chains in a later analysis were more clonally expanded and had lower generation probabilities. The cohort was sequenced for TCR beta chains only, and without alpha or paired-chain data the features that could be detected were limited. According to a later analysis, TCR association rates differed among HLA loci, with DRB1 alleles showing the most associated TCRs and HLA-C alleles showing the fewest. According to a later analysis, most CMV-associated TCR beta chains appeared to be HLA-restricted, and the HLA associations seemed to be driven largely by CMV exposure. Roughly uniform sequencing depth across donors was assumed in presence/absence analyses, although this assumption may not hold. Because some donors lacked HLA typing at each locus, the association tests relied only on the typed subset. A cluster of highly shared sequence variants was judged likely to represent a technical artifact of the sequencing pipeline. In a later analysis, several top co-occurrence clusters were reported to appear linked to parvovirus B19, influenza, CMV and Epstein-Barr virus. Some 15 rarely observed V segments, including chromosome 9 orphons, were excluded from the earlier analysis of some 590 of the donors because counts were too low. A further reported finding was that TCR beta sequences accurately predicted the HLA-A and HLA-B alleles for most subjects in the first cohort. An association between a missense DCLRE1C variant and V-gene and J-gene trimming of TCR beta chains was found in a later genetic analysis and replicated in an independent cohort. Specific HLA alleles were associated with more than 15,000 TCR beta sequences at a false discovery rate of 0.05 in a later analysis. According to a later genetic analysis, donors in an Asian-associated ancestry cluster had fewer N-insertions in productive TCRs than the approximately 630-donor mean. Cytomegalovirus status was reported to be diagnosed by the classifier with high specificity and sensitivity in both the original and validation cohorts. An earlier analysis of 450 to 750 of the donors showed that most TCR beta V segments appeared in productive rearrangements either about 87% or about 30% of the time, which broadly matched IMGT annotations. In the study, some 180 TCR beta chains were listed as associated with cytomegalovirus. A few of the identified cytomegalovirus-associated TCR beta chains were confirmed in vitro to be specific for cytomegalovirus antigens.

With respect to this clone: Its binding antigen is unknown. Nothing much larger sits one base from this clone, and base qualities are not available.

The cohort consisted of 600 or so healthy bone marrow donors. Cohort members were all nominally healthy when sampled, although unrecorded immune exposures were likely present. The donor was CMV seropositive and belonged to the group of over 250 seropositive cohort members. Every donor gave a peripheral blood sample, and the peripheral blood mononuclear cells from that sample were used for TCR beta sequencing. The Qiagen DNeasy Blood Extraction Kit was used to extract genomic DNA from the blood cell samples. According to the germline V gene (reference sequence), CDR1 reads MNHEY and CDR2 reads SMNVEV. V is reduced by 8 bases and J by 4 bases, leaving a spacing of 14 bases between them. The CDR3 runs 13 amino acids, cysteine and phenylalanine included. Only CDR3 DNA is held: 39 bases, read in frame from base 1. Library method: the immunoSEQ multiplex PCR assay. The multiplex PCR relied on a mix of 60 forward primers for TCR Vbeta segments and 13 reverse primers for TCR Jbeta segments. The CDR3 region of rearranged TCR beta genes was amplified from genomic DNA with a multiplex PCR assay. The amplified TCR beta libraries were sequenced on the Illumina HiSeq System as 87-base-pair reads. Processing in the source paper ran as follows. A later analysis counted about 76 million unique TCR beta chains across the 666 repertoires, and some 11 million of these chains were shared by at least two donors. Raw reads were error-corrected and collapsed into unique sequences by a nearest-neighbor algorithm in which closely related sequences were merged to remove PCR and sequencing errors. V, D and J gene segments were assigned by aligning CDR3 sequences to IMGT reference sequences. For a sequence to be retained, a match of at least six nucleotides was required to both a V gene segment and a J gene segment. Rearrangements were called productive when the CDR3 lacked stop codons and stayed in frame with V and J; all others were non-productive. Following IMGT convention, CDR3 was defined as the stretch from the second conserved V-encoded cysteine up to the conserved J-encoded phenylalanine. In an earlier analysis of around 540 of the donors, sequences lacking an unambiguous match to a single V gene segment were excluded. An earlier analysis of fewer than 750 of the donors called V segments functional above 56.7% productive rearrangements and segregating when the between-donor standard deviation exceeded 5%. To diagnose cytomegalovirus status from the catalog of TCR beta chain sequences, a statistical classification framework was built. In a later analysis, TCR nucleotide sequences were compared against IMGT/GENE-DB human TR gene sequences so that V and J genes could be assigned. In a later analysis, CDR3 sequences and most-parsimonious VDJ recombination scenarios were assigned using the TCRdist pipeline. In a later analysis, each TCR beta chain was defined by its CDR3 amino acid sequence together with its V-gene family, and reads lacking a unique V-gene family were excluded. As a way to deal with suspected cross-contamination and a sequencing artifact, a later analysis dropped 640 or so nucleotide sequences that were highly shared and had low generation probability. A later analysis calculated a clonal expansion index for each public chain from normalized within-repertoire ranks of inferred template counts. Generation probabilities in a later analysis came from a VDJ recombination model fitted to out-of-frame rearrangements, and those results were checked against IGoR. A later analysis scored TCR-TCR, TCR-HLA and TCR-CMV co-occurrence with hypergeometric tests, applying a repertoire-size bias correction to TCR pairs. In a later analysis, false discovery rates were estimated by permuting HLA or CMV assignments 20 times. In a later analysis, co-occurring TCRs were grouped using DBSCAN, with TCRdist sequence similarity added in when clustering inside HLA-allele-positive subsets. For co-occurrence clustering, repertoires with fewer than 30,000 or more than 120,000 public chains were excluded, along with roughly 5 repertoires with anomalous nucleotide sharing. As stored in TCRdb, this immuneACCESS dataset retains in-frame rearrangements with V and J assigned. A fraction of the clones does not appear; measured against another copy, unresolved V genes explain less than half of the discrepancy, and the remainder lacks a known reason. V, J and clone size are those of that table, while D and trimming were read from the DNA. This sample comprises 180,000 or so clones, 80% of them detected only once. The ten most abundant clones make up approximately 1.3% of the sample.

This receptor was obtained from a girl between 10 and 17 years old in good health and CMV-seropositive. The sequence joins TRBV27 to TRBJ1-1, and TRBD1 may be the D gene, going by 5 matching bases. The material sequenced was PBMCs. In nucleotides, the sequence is TGTGCCAGCTTTGGGGGGAAGGTCACTGAAGCTTTCTTT. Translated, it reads CASFGGKVTEAFF.